The clone carrying this TCR beta chain was picked up a small number of times. Its antigen is currently unknown. TCRdb called the RT-PCR reads again in MiXCR, with one record for every CDR3 protein. The sample consists of about 530,000 distinct CDR3 sequences, over 10% of them appearing once. The data belong to a study of response to subunit inactivated influenza vaccine. Broader study findings: With each seasonal influenza vaccination, the authors suggested, few new T cells are recruited.

The J segment lost 5 bases and the V segment lost 5 bases, leaving 0 bases of the junction unmatched. Germline V gene data show CDR1 as ENHRY and CDR2 as SYGVKD. The CDR3 runs to 13 residues. The rearrangement joins TRBV10-3 to TRBJ2-5; TRBD2 aligns across 12 bases. The TCR originated in a man aged 45-65 years who received an inactivated influenza vaccine. Here the sequenced sample was PBMCs from blood, taken 45 days after vaccination. The CDR3 bases are TGTGCCATCAGTACTAGCGGGGGGGAGACCCAGTACTTC. Translated, it gives CAISTSGGETQYF.